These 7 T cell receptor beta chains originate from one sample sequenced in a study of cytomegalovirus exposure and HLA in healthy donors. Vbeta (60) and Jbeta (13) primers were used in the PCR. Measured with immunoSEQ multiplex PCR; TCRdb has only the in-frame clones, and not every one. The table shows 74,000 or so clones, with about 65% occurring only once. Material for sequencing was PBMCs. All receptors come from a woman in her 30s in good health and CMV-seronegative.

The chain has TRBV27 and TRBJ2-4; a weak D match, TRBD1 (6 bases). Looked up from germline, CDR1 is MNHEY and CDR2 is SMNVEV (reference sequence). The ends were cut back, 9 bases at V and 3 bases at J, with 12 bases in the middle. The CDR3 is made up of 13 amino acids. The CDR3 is CASGDIDKNIQYF. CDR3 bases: TGTGCCAGTGGGGACATAGACAAAAACATTCAGTACTTC.

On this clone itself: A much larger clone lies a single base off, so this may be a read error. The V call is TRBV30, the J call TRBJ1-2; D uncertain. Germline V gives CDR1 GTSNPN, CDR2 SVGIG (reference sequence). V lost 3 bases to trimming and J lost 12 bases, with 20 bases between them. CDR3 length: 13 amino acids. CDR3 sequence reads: CAWSPTGSPGHTF. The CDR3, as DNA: TGTGCCTGGAGCCCCACGGGATCTCCTGGGCACACCTTC.

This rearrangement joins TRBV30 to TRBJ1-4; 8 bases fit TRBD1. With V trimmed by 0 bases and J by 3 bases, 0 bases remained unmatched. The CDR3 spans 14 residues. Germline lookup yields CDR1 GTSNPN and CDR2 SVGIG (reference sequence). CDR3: CAWSVQGANEKLFF. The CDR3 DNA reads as TGTGCCTGGAGTGTACAGGGGGCTAATGAAAAACTGTTTTTT.

As DNA, the CDR3 is TGTGCCAGCAGCGCTTCAACAGGGGACGGGCAGCCCCAGCATTTT. Its translation is CASSASTGDGQPQHF. This chain connects TRBV9 to TRBJ1-5; TRBD1 matches at 7 bases. The CDR3 is 15 amino acids. Germline loops: CDR1 SGDLS, CDR2 YYNGEE. V lost 3 bases to trimming and J lost 7 bases; unmatched junction nucleotides: 10.

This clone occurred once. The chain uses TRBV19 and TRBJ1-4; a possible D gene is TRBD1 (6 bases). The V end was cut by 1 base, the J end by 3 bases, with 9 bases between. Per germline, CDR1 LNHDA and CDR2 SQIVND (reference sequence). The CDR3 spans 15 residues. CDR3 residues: CASSIGSGANEKLFF. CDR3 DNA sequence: TGTGCCAGTAGTATAGGATCAGGGGCTAATGAAAAACTGTTTTTT.

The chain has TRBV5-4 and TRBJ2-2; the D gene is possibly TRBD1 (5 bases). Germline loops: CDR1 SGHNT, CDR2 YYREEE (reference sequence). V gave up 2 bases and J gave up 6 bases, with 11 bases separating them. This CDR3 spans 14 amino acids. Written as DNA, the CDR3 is TGTGCCAGCAGCTTTAGACAGACATCCGGGGAGCTGTTTTTT. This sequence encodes CASSFRQTSGELFF.

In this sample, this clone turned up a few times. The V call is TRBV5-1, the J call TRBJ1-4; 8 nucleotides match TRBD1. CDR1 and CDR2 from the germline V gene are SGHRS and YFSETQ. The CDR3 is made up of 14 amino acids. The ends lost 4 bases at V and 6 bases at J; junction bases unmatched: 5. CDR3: CASSPGQEYEKLFF. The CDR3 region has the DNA TGCGCCAGCAGCCCGGGACAGGAGTATGAAAAACTGTTTTTT.